The 22 T cell receptor beta chains below all came from one sample that was sequenced in a study of T cell clusters in autoimmune cytopenias. TRB amplification used roughly 250 ng of peripheral blood genomic DNA. Multiplex touch-down PCR amplified TRB using TRB-A and TRB-B pools in one tube. TCRdb reprocessed the multiplex PCR reads and stores each CDR3 protein as one record, lacking DNA. The sample table sets out roughly 8,000 distinct CDR3 sequences. This sample also belongs to another study, concerning T cell repertoires in aging, cancer and after chemotherapy.

Material for sequencing was peripheral blood. The receptors derive from a human donor with an autoimmune cytopenia or autoimmune hepatitis (not recorded which).

The chain carries TRBV5-1 and TRBJ1-1; without DNA, the TCRdb call of TRBD1 cannot be checked. Germline loops: CDR1 SGHRS, CDR2 YFSETQ. The CDR3 consists of 13 residues. This CDR3 reads CASSLGGGYEAFF.

This chain links TRBV5-6 with TRBJ1-2; TCRdb selects TRBD1, and the lack of DNA leaves this call unchecked. The germline gives CDR1 SGHDT, CDR2 YYEEEE. This CDR3 is built from 13 residues. The CDR3 reads CASRDIPNYGYTF. The full variable domain, with the rest looked up from reference TRBV5-6 and TRBJ1-2, is DAGVTQSPTHLIKTRGQQVTLRCSPKSGHDTVSWYQQALGQGPQFIFQYYEEEERQRGNFPDRFSGHQFPNYSSELNVNALLLGDSALYLCASRDIPNYGYTFGSGTRLTVV.

The chain uses TRBV6-1 and TRBJ2-7; TCRdb returns TRBD1, unconfirmable since there is no DNA. CDR1 is MNHNS and CDR2 is SASEGT in the germline V gene. CDR3 length: 13 residues. This chain's CDR3 is CASSTETGYEQYF.

Its frequency marks this clonotype as medium-sized. The chain's CDR3 is CASSYSETGTDTQYF. The chain uses TRBV6-6 and TRBJ2-3; TCRdb proposes TRBD1, but this gene call is untestable without DNA. CDR1 is MNHNY and CDR2 is SVGAGI in the germline V gene (reference sequence). CDR3 length: 15 residues.

The genes are TRBV2 and TRBJ2-1; TCRdb calls TRBD2, which cannot be checked without DNA. This CDR3 contains 15 residues. Germline V gives CDR1 SNHLY, CDR2 FYNNEI. The CDR3 region is CASGLAAISYNEQFF.

The J gene is TRBJ2-7, the V gene TRBV27; the D gene TCRdb calls, TRBD1, cannot be checked with no DNA. CDR1 is MNHEY, CDR2 SMNVEV, per germline (reference sequence). The CDR3 runs 13 residues. This CDR3 reads CASSYRTGNEQYF.

This rearrangement joins TRBV5-1 to TRBJ2-7. This CDR3 has 11 residues. Per germline, CDR1 SGHRS and CDR2 YFSETQ. This CDR3 is CASSHNYEQYF.

This chain uses TRBV6-6 with TRBJ2-7; absent DNA, TCRdb's TRBD2 call cannot be checked. This CDR3 contains 15 residues. Germline lookup yields CDR1 MNHNY and CDR2 SVGAGI (reference sequence). CDR3 in amino acids: CASTTSGITAYEQYF.

This rearrangement joins TRBV7-2 to TRBJ1-1; TCRdb reports TRBD1, a call that lacks DNA to check it against. Germline CDR1 reads SGHTA; CDR2 reads FQGNSA. The CDR3 extends over 14 amino acids. The CDR3 region is CASSQNSGGTEAFF.

The genes are TRBV7-2 and TRBJ2-3; with no DNA, the TCRdb D assignment of TRBD1 cannot be verified. This CDR3 is built from 16 residues. CDR1 is SGHTA, CDR2 FQGNSA, per germline. This CDR3 reads CASSLIAGQHTDTQYF.

CDR3 loop: CAISESVAGYGYTF. This sequence joins TRBV10-3 and TRBJ1-2; TCRdb lists TRBD1, though no DNA is available to test this call. CDR3 length equals 14 residues. In germline, CDR1 is ENHRY, CDR2 SYGVKD.

This clonotype shows up as medium-sized by frequency. The chain is built from TRBV24-1 and TRBJ2-3. CDR3 size: 13 residues. Per germline, CDR1 KGHDR and CDR2 SFDVKD. CDR3 in amino acids: CATSDTLGDTQYF.

The chain has TRBV5-1 and TRBJ1-1. The CDR3 covers 15 residues. Germline-derived CDR1 and CDR2 are SGHRS and YFSETQ. CDR3 region: CASSPDSRGNTEAFF. The variable domain in full, completed from reference TRBV5-1 and TRBJ1-1, reads KAGVTQTPRYLIKTRGQQVTLSCSPISGHRSVSWYQQTPGQGLQFLFEYFSETQRNKGNFPGRFSGRQFSNSRSEMNVSTLELGDSALYLCASSPDSRGNTEAFFGQGTRLTVV.

V is TRBV18 and J is TRBJ2-3; TCRdb gives TRBD2 as the D gene, but with no DNA this cannot be confirmed. From germline, CDR1 is KGHSH and CDR2 LQKENI. The CDR3 loop spans 19 amino acids. The CDR3 here is CASSPLLAGGRPSTDTQYF.

V gene TRBV12-3 or TRBV12-4 combines with J gene TRBJ1-4; TCRdb gives TRBD1 as the D gene, but with no DNA this cannot be confirmed. There are 14 residues in the CDR3. The CDR3: CASSRQGAGEKLFF.

The V gene is TRBV20-1, the J gene TRBJ2-1; TCRdb picks TRBD1, but there is no DNA to check that call. This CDR3 is built from 16 residues. Germline-derived CDR1 and CDR2 are DFQATT and SNEGSKA (reference sequence). This chain's CDR3 is CSARDRDKSSYNEQFF.

The genes are TRBV20-1 and TRBJ2-7. The CDR3 contains 12 residues. Germline V CDR1 and CDR2: DFQATT, SNEGSKA (reference sequence). CDR3 in amino acids: CSARGTSYEQYF.

The V and J genes are TRBV20-1 and TRBJ2-1; TCRdb designates TRBD2, a call that cannot be tested without DNA. This CDR3 is built from 13 residues. Germline V gene lookup returns CDR1 DFQATT and CDR2 SNEGSKA (reference sequence). The CDR3 sequence: CSATLAGLGEQFF.

This rearrangement joins TRBV6-5 to TRBJ2-7. CDR3 length equals 11 residues. Germline V gene data show CDR1 as MNHEY and CDR2 as SVGAGI. CDR3 sequence reads: CASRGNYEQYF.

V usage is TRBV5-1 and J usage is TRBJ2-1; TCRdb indicates TRBD1, and absent DNA this call remains unverified. The germline V gene has CDR1 SGHRS and CDR2 YFSETQ. The CDR3 is 14 residues long. CDR3 protein: CASSLGGKAGEQFF.

The chain combines TRBV10-3 with TRBJ1-4; with no DNA, the TCRdb D assignment of TRBD1 cannot be verified. CDR1 and CDR2 from the germline V gene are ENHRY and SYGVKD. The CDR3 runs 14 residues. The CDR3 here is CAIRDRLQNEKLFF.

This clonotype ranks as medium-sized in terms of frequency. The chain recombines TRBV30 with TRBJ1-6; no DNA is available, so the TRBD1 call from TCRdb remains unchecked. Germline CDR1 reads GTSNPN; CDR2 reads SVGIG (reference sequence). This CDR3 spans 15 amino acids. CDR3 sequence: CACPDLTAVDSPLHF.